These 27 T cell receptor beta chains came from one sample sequenced in a study of T cell responses to AZD1222 COVID-19 vaccine (dated by TCRdb to 2020 to 2023). The library came from the immunoSEQ multiplex PCR assay. TCRdb retrieved this table from immuneACCESS and kept in-frame rearrangements only. Not all clones are present; in checked studies, unresolved V genes account for under half, and no reason is known for the remainder. In all, the sample holds more than 100,000 clones, and around 89% of those were seen once. The top ten clones comprise approximately 3.4% of the sample. Sample time point, as interpreted from the label and publication: baseline before first vaccination. Source: peripheral blood, taken on day 0 of AZD1222 vaccination. The receptors were gathered from an adult in good health.

The chain couples TRBV6-1 to TRBJ1-5, with D unclear. The germline CDR1 and CDR2 sequences are MNHNS and SASEGT. The CDR3 spans 13 residues. Trimming took 3 bases from V and 4 from J, leaving 7 bases between them. CDR3: CASSERLNQPQHF. The CDR3 DNA reads TGTGCCAGCAGTGAGAGACTAAATCAGCCCCAGCATTTT.

Here the CDR3 DNA reads TGTGCCAGCAGCCCGACAGGTAGCAATGAGCAGTTCTTC. Protein product: CASSPTGSNEQFF. The rearrangement uses TRBV6-5 and TRBJ2-1, with a weak D call TRBD1 (6 bases). The CDR3 contains 13 residues. Germline CDR1 reads MNHEY; CDR2 reads SVGAGI. Trimming took off 6 bases at V and 6 bases at J, with 12 bases between the two ends.

The J gene is TRBJ1-1, the V gene TRBV29-1, with 9 positions matching TRBD1. The ends lost 7 bases at V and 3 bases at J; junction bases unmatched: 3. Per germline, CDR1 SQVTM and CDR2 ANQGSEA. The CDR3 is 12 residues long. As DNA, the CDR3 is TGCAGCGCCAGACAGGGGGACACTGAAGCTTTCTTT. Amino acids: CSARQGDTEAFF.

The chain employs TRBV28 and TRBJ1-4; 7 bases match TRBD1. The germline V gene has CDR1 MDHEN and CDR2 SYDVKM. V lost 7 bases, J lost 10 bases, and 9 bases stayed unmatched. The CDR3 runs to 13 residues. This CDR3 is CASTDPTGVKLFF. CDR3 DNA: TGTGCCAGCACCGACCCCACAGGGGTAAAACTGTTTTTT.

CDR3 amino acids: CASSTDRNTEAFF. The CDR3 DNA follows: TGTGCCAGCAGTACGGACAGAAACACTGAAGCTTTCTTT. The chain links TRBV6-4 to TRBJ1-1; possible D gene TRBD1, 6 bases. V gave up 5 bases and J gave up 2 bases, with 9 bases separating them. Germline V lookup: CDR1 MRHNA, CDR2 SNTAGT. The CDR3 consists of 13 residues.

The chain couples TRBV10-2 to TRBJ2-2; unclear D gene. Germline V gives CDR1 WSHSY, CDR2 SAAADI. The V end lost 9 bases, the J end lost 3 bases, and 11 bases lay between the germline ends. There are 13 residues in the CDR3. The CDR3 reads CASSWLYTGELFF. As DNA, the CDR3 is TGCGCCAGTTCGTGGCTTTACACCGGGGAGCTGTTTTTT.

The J gene is TRBJ1-4, the V gene TRBV5-8; TRBD1 matches 8 bases. V trimming: 4 bases; J trimming: 8 bases; junction bases outside the gene matches: 10. The CDR3 covers 15 residues. Per the germline V gene, CDR1 is SGHTS and CDR2 is YDEGEE. The DNA of the CDR3 is TGTGCCAGCAGCATCTGGGGGACAGGACGGGAAAAACTGTTTTTT. This translates into CASSIWGTGREKLFF.

J is TRBJ1-6 and V is TRBV19; 10 nucleotides match TRBD1. Germline CDR1 and CDR2: LNHDA and SQIVND (reference sequence). V lost 6 bases, J lost 7 bases, and 3 bases stayed unmatched. The CDR3 is 14 residues long. The CDR3 spells CASSPGQGNSPLHF. The CDR3 coding sequence is TGTGCCAGTAGCCCGGGACAGGGGAATTCACCCCTCCACTTT.

The chain combines TRBV27 with TRBJ2-7; TRBD1 agrees at 10 bases. Germline V lookup: CDR1 MNHEY, CDR2 SMNVEV (reference sequence). The CDR3 has 16 amino acids. V gave up 5 bases and J gave up 3 bases; unmatched junction bases: 10. As DNA, the CDR3 is TGTGCCAGCAGTGCCTGGACAGGGGGAATAAGCTACGAGCAGTACTTC. Translated: CASSAWTGGISYEQYF.

The CDR3 DNA reads as TGTGCCAGCAGCTTAGAAGAGCGCGTAGATACGCAGTATTTT. Encoded protein: CASSLEERVDTQYF. The chain uses TRBV7-2 and TRBJ2-3, with D hard to call. Germline CDR1 is SGHTA and CDR2 is FQGNSA. Trimming removed 1 base at V and 5 bases at J, with 10 bases between. This CDR3 region has 14 residues.

V is TRBV20-1 and J is TRBJ1-2; no clear D. The germline V and J ends were trimmed by 7 bases and 8 bases, with 8 bases remaining between them. The CDR3 has 9 amino acids. Germline V gene lookup returns CDR1 DFQATT and CDR2 SNEGSKA (reference sequence). The CDR3 here is CSGPGGYTF. The CDR3 DNA follows: TGCAGTGGTCCCGGAGGCTACACCTTC.

The J gene is TRBJ2-7, the V gene TRBV4-1; 10 nucleotides line up with TRBD2. The CDR3 totals 14 residues. Germline V gene data show CDR1 as MGHRA and CDR2 as YSYEKL. V trimming: 4 bases; J trimming: 1 base; junction bases outside the gene matches: 1. The CDR3 DNA is TGCGCCAGCAGCCCACTAGCGGGATCCTACGAGCAGTACTTC. Protein: CASSPLAGSYEQYF.

The chain combines TRBV19 with TRBJ1-3; no definite D call. Germline V CDR1 and CDR2: LNHDA, SQIVND (reference sequence). The CDR3 extends over 14 amino acids. V lost 5 bases and J lost 2, with 10 bases in between. The CDR3 coding sequence is TGTGCCAGTAGTCTGGGAGTGGCTGGAAACACCATATATTTT. As protein: CASSLGVAGNTIYF. The full variable domain, in which reference TRBV19 and TRBJ1-3 provide the parts outside the CDR3, is DGGITQSPKYLFRKEGQNVTLSCEQNLNHDAMYWYRQDPGQGLRLIYYSQIVNDFQKGDIAEGYSVSREKKESFPLTVTSAQKNPTAFYLCASSLGVAGNTIYFGEGSWLTVV.

V and J are TRBV19 and TRBJ1-5, with D possibly matching TRBD1 (5 bases). Germline CDR1 reads LNHDA; CDR2 reads SQIVND (reference sequence). This CDR3 has 14 amino acids. V was pared by 10 bases and J by 2 bases, with 15 bases between. The CDR3 DNA is TGTGCCACCAAGTCGTGGGACGGCAATCAGCCCCAGCATTTT. This translates into CATKSWDGNQPQHF.

The V gene is TRBV5-1, the J gene TRBJ2-7; D ambiguous. V was clipped by 0 bases and J by 5 bases, with 12 bases between them. The CDR3 consists of 14 residues. Germline loops: CDR1 SGHRS, CDR2 YFSETQ. CDR3 in amino acids: CASSLDRVEDEQYF. The CDR3 DNA follows: TGCGCCAGCAGCTTGGATAGGGTTGAGGACGAGCAGTACTTC.

The chain is built from TRBV7-9 and TRBJ2-7; 9 bases map to TRBD1. Per germline, CDR1 SEHNR and CDR2 FQNEAQ (reference sequence). V shed 3 bases, J shed 3 bases, and the junction held 15 bases outside the gene matches. This CDR3 region has 18 residues. CDR3 bases: TGTGCCAGCAGCTTGGGACAGGGTTTGAGGGACGAGAACTACGAGCAGTACTTC. Protein sequence: CASSLGQGLRDENYEQYF.

V is TRBV4-3 and J is TRBJ1-1; the D gene is possibly TRBD1 (5 bases). V was cut by 0 bases and J by 9 bases, with 11 bases left in between. CDR1 LGHNA and CDR2 YSLEER come from the germline V gene. This CDR3 is built from 13 residues. The CDR3 sequence is CASSQDRGPQAFF. CDR3 bases: TGCGCCAGCAGCCAAGATCGGGGACCCCAAGCTTTCTTT.

The V call is TRBV21-1, the J call TRBJ1-2; the table's D call TRBD1 went unverified against the DNA. TRBV21-1 is a documented pseudogene. The CDR3 is 18 residues long. CDR3 bases: TGTGCCAGCAGCAATATTGCACAGGGGGCTCTCCCTAACTATGGCTACACCTTC. Amino acids: CASSNIAQGALPNYGYTF.

This clone was detected once. The V and J genes are TRBV11-3 and TRBJ2-3; TRBD2 matches at 11 bases. The CDR3 has 13 amino acids. Germline CDR1 reads SGHNT; CDR2 reads YENEEA. The J segment lost 10 bases and the V segment lost 2 bases, leaving 2 bases of the junction unmatched. CDR3 nucleotide sequence: TGTGCCAGCAGCTTACTAGCGGGGGGAGCGCAGTATTTT. Its protein is CASSLLAGGAQYF.

The rearrangement uses TRBV10-3 and TRBJ2-3, with a possible D match to TRBD2 (5 bases). This CDR3 is built from 16 residues. The germline V gene encodes CDR1 ENHRY and CDR2 SYGVKD. V lost 3 bases to trimming and J lost 0 bases, with 13 bases between them. CDR3 sequence reads: CAISDFEGSSTDTQYF. The CDR3 DNA follows: TGTGCCATCAGTGATTTCGAGGGTTCTAGCACAGATACGCAGTATTTT.

The rearrangement links TRBV15 to TRBJ1-1, with 8 bases lining up with TRBD1. Per germline, CDR1 LNHNV and CDR2 YYDKDF (reference sequence). The J segment lost 10 bases and the V segment lost 1 base, leaving 2 bases of the junction unmatched. The CDR3 runs to 12 residues. CDR3 loop: CATSRVQGGAFF. The CDR3 DNA reads TGTGCCACCAGCAGAGTACAGGGGGGAGCTTTCTTT.

V and J are TRBV30 and TRBJ1-1; D gene uncertain. Between the trimmed V and J ends, which lost 0 bases and 0 bases, there was a span of 8 bases. Germline V lookup: CDR1 GTSNPN, CDR2 SVGIG (reference sequence). The CDR3 covers 14 residues. This chain's CDR3 is CAWSVNSLNTEAFF. As DNA, the CDR3 is TGTGCCTGGAGTGTAAACAGCTTGAACACTGAAGCTTTCTTT.

A single count supports this clone. The J gene is TRBJ1-2, the V gene TRBV5-4; D may be TRBD1 (6 bases). The germline V gene encodes CDR1 SGHNT and CDR2 YYREEE (reference sequence). The CDR3 spans 14 residues. Trimming cost V 2 bases and J 3 bases, with 11 bases left between them. CDR3 in DNA: TGTGCCAGCAGCTTTCAGGGGTACGACTATGGCTACACCTTC. Protein product: CASSFQGYDYGYTF.

This clone appeared once. The chain couples TRBV7-9 to TRBJ2-3; possibly TRBD2 for D (6 bases). The V end lost 1 base, the J end lost 2 bases, and 13 bases lay between the germline ends. Germline CDR1 and CDR2: SEHNR and FQNEAQ (reference sequence). This CDR3 comprises 16 residues. CDR3: CASSLVGRGLTDTQYF. The CDR3 bases are TGTGCCAGCAGCTTAGTCGGGCGGGGTCTCACAGATACGCAGTATTTT.

The chain carries TRBV28 and TRBJ1-6; possibly TRBD1 for D (5 bases). This CDR3 spans 16 amino acids. Trimming removed 3 bases from V and 14 bases from J, with 23 bases in between. Germline-derived CDR1 and CDR2 are MDHEN and SYDVKM. In nucleotides, the CDR3 is TGTGCCAGCAGTTTCTCCTGGGGAGGGACTGCCCTGACCCTCCACTTT. This translates into CASSFSWGGTALTLHF.

This chain connects TRBV19 to TRBJ1-5; 9 nucleotides match TRBD1. CDR3 length: 16 residues. Germline V gene sequence: CDR1 LNHDA, CDR2 SQIVND (reference sequence). V shed 3 bases, J shed 6 bases, and the junction held 9 bases outside the gene matches. The CDR3 sequence is CASSIPNRGRFQPQHF. DNA for the CDR3: TGTGCCAGTAGTATCCCTAACAGGGGGCGGTTTCAGCCCCAGCATTTT.

The rearrangement links TRBV3-1 (or the pseudogene TRBV3-2) to TRBJ1-2; D gene uncertain. The CDR3 consists of 18 residues. Germline lookup yields CDR1 LGHDT and CDR2 YNNKEL (reference sequence). The V end lost 4 bases, the J end lost 0 bases, and 21 bases lay between the germline ends. The CDR3 DNA sequence: TGTGCCAGCAGCCCCCTCCCTGGGCGTAAAAAAGCTAACTATGGCTACACCTTC. This codes for CASSPLPGRKKANYGYTF.